This TCR beta chain was profiled in a study of T cells after yellow fever vaccination. Study-level results: Post-booster samples contained most primary-vaccination clones (approximately 96% CD4, approximately 88% CD8). A limited proportion of clonotypes was detected within both the CD4 and CD8 compartments. Contamination of FACS-sorted repertoires by abundant clonotypes from the bulk population could occur.

In TCRdb, the 5' RACE reads were re-called with MiXCR into one record per CDR3 protein. The sample records about 500,000 distinct CDR3 sequences, around 17% being singletons. To note about this clonotype: Its target is unknown.

This specimen was PBMCs, taken 5 days after the first yellow fever vaccination. The TCR was taken from a man between 18 and 35 years old who received the YFV17D yellow fever vaccine.

For the CDR3, the DNA is TGCGCCAGCAGCTATAGACTAGCGGGCAGGGCCCAGTACTTC. This gives the protein CASSYRLAGRAQYF. This chain joins TRBV5-1 and TRBJ2-5; TRBD2 agrees at 10 bases. The CDR3 runs to 14 residues. J gave up 9 bases and V 3 bases, and 8 bases lay outside the gene matches. From germline, CDR1 is SGHRS and CDR2 YFSETQ.